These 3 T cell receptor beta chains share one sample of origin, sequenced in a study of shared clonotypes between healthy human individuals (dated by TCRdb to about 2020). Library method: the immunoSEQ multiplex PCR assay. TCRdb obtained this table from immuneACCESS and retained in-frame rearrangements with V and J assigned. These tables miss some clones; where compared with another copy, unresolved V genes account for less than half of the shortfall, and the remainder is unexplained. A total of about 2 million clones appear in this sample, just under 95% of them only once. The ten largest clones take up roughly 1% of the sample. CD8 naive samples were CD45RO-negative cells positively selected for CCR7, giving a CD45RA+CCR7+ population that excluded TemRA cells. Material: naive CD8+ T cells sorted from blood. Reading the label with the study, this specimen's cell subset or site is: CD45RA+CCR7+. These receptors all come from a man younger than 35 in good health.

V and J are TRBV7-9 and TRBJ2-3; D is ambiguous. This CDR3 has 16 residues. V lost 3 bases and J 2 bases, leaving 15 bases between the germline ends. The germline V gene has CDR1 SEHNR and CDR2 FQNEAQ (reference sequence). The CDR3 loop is CASSFPSGEPTDTQYF. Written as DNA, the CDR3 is TGTGCCAGCAGCTTCCCAAGTGGCGAACCCACAGATACGCAGTATTTT. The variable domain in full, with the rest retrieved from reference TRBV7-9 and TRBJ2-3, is DTGVSQNPRHKITKRGQNVTFRCDPISEHNRLYWYRQTLGQGPEFLTYFQNEAQLEKSRLLSDRFSAERPKGSFSTLEIQRTEQGDSAMYLCASSFPSGEPTDTQYFGPGTRLTVL.

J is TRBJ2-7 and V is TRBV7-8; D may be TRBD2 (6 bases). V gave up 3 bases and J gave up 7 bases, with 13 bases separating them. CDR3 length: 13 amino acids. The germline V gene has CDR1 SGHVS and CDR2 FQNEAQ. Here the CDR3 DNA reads TGTGCCAGCAGCTTGGGACTCCCCCCGGAGCAGTACTTC. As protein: CASSLGLPPEQYF.

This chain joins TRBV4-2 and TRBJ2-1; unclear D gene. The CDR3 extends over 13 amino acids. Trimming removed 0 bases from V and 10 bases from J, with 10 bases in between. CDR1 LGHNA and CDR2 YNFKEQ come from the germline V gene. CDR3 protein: CASSQDPASEQFF. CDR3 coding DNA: TGTGCCAGCAGCCAAGATCCTGCCTCCGAGCAGTTCTTC.